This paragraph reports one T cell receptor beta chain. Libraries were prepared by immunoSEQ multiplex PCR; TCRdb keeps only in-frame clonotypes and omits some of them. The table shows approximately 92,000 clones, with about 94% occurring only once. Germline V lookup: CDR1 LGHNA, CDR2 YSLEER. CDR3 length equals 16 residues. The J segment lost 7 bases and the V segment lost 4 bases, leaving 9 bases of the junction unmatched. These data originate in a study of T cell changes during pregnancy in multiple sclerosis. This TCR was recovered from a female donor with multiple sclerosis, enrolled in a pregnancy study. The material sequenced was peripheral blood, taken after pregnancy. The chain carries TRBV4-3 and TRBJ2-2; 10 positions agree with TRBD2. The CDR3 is CASSPRSGRANGELFF. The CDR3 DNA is TGCGCCAGCAGCCCTAGAAGCGGGAGGGCCAACGGGGAGCTGTTTTTT.